The 22 T cell receptor beta chains reported below all come from one sample, sequenced in a study of shared clonotypes between healthy human individuals. Assay: immunoSEQ multiplex PCR; the TCRdb copy retains only in-frame clones and omits some. The data contain approximately 980,000 clones, 60% to 85% of them singletons. The specimen was memory CD4+ T cells sorted from blood. Subset meaning: CD45RA-negative fraction. These receptors came from a man aged 18-30 years in good health.

This chain joins TRBV19 and TRBJ1-5; D gene ambiguous. Germline loops: CDR1 LNHDA, CDR2 SQIVND (reference sequence). This CDR3 contains 14 residues. Trimming pared 5 bases from V and 6 bases from J, leaving 14 bases between. The CDR3 spells CASSPGLWGQPQHF. The CDR3 DNA is TGTGCCAGTAGTCCGGGGTTATGGGGTCAGCCCCAGCATTTT.

The chain carries TRBV10-3 and TRBJ2-1; TRBD2 agrees at 13 bases. J was trimmed by 10 bases and V by 6 bases; bases with no gene match: 3. The CDR3 is 13 residues long. The germline V gene encodes CDR1 ENHRY and CDR2 SYGVKD. CDR3 in amino acids: CAIRGLAGEEQFF. DNA for the CDR3: TGTGCCATCAGAGGACTAGCGGGAGAAGAGCAGTTCTTC.

The chain combines TRBV28 with TRBJ1-5; D not resolved. The CDR3 totals 18 residues. V lost 1 base and J 4 bases, leaving 20 bases between the germline ends. Germline lookup yields CDR1 MDHEN and CDR2 SYDVKM. In DNA form, the CDR3 reads TGTGCCAGCAGTTTATCGGTAGGTTTTGGGTCAGTTAATCAGCCCCAGCATTTT. This translates into CASSLSVGFGSVNQPQHF.

This clone has just a few counts. CDR3 protein: CSGSGINTGELFF. Here the CDR3 DNA reads TGCAGCGGATCCGGGATAAACACCGGGGAGCTGTTTTTT. The chain joins TRBV29-1 to TRBJ2-2, with a weak D call TRBD2 (5 bases). V was clipped by 7 bases and J by 2 bases, with 11 bases between them. The V gene's germline CDR1 is SQVTM and CDR2 ANQGSEA. This CDR3 comprises 13 residues.

This chain joins TRBV5-1 and TRBJ1-1, with 9 bases matching TRBD1. The J segment lost 1 base and the V segment lost 4 bases, leaving 11 bases of the junction unmatched. Germline V gene lookup returns CDR1 SGHRS and CDR2 YFSETQ. The CDR3 is 17 residues long. CDR3 coding DNA: TGCGCCAGCAGCCCAGTCCCGGGACAGGGAGGGAACACTGAAGCTTTCTTT. Translating gives CASSPVPGQGGNTEAFF.

The V gene is TRBV7-2, the J gene TRBJ1-5; D not resolved. The V gene's germline CDR1 is SGHTA and CDR2 FQGNSA. The CDR3 has 14 residues. V lost 0 bases and J lost 3, with 6 bases in between. In nucleotides, the CDR3 is TGTGCCAGCAGCTTAGCACAGCTCAATCAGCCCCAGCATTTT. Translating gives CASSLAQLNQPQHF.

The chain couples TRBV10-3 to TRBJ2-3; D is undetermined. With 7 bases removed from V and 0 bases from J, the gap between germline ends came to 8 bases. From germline, CDR1 is ENHRY and CDR2 SYGVKD. The CDR3 covers 13 residues. CDR3 region: CAITNGSTDTQYF. CDR3 nucleotides: TGTGCCATCACCAACGGTAGCACAGATACGCAGTATTTT.

The chain uses TRBV5-8 and TRBJ1-4, with a possible D match to TRBD1 (6 bases). Germline V gene data show CDR1 as SGHTS and CDR2 as YDEGEE. With 4 bases removed from V and 6 bases from J, the gap between germline ends came to 13 bases. The CDR3 runs 14 residues. CDR3 amino acids: CASSGGGVDEKLFF. For the CDR3, the DNA is TGTGCCAGCAGCGGCGGGGGCGTCGATGAAAAACTGTTTTTT.

The V call is TRBV28, the J call TRBJ2-7, with TRBD1 matching over 9 bases. From germline, CDR1 is MDHEN and CDR2 SYDVKM. V was clipped by 5 bases and J by 3 bases; unmatched bases: 14. This CDR3 has 17 amino acids. This CDR3 is CASSLPVLGQGNYEQYF. Here the CDR3 DNA reads TGTGCCAGCAGTCTCCCGGTATTGGGACAGGGCAACTACGAGCAGTACTTC.

The rearrangement uses TRBV28 and TRBJ2-7, with no clear D. Germline V gene data show CDR1 as MDHEN and CDR2 as SYDVKM. CDR3 length: 13 amino acids. The V end lost 7 bases, the J end lost 5 bases, and 15 bases lay between the germline ends. DNA of the CDR3: TGTGCCAGCACCACAAGTAAGGGTCACGAGCAGTACTTC. It yields the protein CASTTSKGHEQYF.

The chain joins TRBV18 to TRBJ2-7; D is unresolved. Deletions cut 6 bases from V and 7 bases from J, with 10 bases between. CDR1 is KGHSH and CDR2 is LQKENI in the germline V gene. This CDR3 spans 11 amino acids. For the CDR3, the DNA is TGTGCCAGCTCGAATAATAATGAGCAGTACTTC. Encoded protein: CASSNNNEQYF. The variable domain in full, completed from reference TRBV18 and TRBJ2-7, reads NAGVMQNPRHLVRRRGQEARLRCSPMKGHSHVYWYRQLPEEGLKFMVYLQKENIIDESGMPKERFSAEFPKEGPSILRIQQVVRGDSAAYFCASSNNNEQYFGPGTRLTVT.

The V gene is TRBV5-1, the J gene TRBJ2-2; 13 bases fit TRBD2. Germline V CDR1 and CDR2: SGHRS, YFSETQ. V dropped 2 bases and J dropped 3; count of bases not matched to a gene: 4. This CDR3 region has 17 residues. CDR3 sequence (DNA): TGCGCCAGCAGCTTTGGAACTAGCGGGAGGGACACCGGGGAGCTGTTTTTT. As protein: CASSFGTSGRDTGELFF.

The rearrangement uses TRBV28 and TRBJ1-3, with TRBD1 as a possible D gene (6 bases). Germline V CDR1 and CDR2: MDHEN, SYDVKM. CDR3 size: 15 residues. Trimming pared 5 bases from V and 2 bases from J, leaving 13 bases between. This CDR3 reads CASSPRGAPGNTIYF. CDR3 DNA sequence: TGTGCCAGCAGTCCGCGGGGGGCGCCTGGAAACACCATATATTTT.

The rearrangement uses TRBV28 and TRBJ1-5; possibly TRBD1 for D (6 bases). Germline lookup yields CDR1 MDHEN and CDR2 SYDVKM. Trimming took 6 bases from V and 5 from J, leaving 17 bases between them. The CDR3 runs 15 residues. The DNA for the CDR3 is TGTGCCAGCAGCCGAGTCGAAAGGGGGTATCAGCCCCAGCATTTT. Its protein product is CASSRVERGYQPQHF.

V usage is TRBV6-5 and J usage is TRBJ2-5; 7 nucleotides match TRBD1. V dropped 5 bases and J dropped 5; count of bases not matched to a gene: 11. Germline loops: CDR1 MNHEY, CDR2 SVGAGI. This CDR3 spans 15 amino acids. The CDR3 reads CASSKGQVLGETQYF. DNA of the CDR3: TGTGCCAGCAGTAAAGGACAGGTTCTGGGGGAGACCCAGTACTTC.

V and J are TRBV6-6 and TRBJ2-3; 7 positions agree with TRBD2. This CDR3 spans 12 amino acids. The germline CDR1 and CDR2 sequences are MNHNY and SVGAGI (reference sequence). V lost 11 bases, J lost 2 bases, and 4 bases stayed unmatched. The CDR3 loop is CAWGGDTDTQYF. For the CDR3, the DNA is TGTGCCTGGGGGGGAGACACAGATACGCAGTATTTT.

For this clone: One end of the junction varies from germline; a read error may be responsible. The rearrangement links TRBV5-8 to TRBJ2-7, with D perhaps matching TRBD2 (5 bases). The germline V gene has CDR1 SGHTS and CDR2 YDEGEE. The CDR3 consists of 15 residues. CDR3 sequence reads: CASSLRGPSSYGQYF. The CDR3 nucleotides read TGTGCCAGCAGCTTGCGAGGGCCAAGCTCCTACGGGCAGTACTTC.

This clone has a single count. The rearrangement joins TRBV6-1 to TRBJ2-5; 7 nucleotides agree with TRBD1. The germline V gene encodes CDR1 MNHNS and CDR2 SASEGT. The CDR3 spans 12 residues. The junction had 8 bases not matched to a gene; V was cut back by 6 bases and J by 10 bases. Here the CDR3 DNA reads TGTGCCAGCAGCAAAACCTCAGGGGGCCAGTACTTC. Translation: CASSKTSGGQYF.

The rearrangement links TRBV6-1 to TRBJ2-1, with 15 bases lining up with TRBD2. V dropped 4 bases and J dropped 7; count of bases not matched to a gene: 8. Germline V gene lookup returns CDR1 MNHNS and CDR2 SASEGT. The length of the CDR3 is 17 residues. The CDR3 DNA is TGTGCCAGCAGTGGAACCGGGACTAGCGGGAGGAGGAATGAGCAGTTCTTC. Translating gives CASSGTGTSGRRNEQFF.

This clone was seen more than once but under ten times. V and J are TRBV9 and TRBJ2-3, with 8 bases fitting TRBD2. This CDR3 is 17 amino acids long. J lost 7 bases, V lost 0 bases, and 13 bases had no gene match. Germline lookup yields CDR1 SGDLS and CDR2 YYNGEE. In DNA, the CDR3 is TGTGCCAGCAGCGTAGCTTGGGGACTAGTGAGCATAAATACGCAGTATTTT. This encodes CASSVAWGLVSINTQYF.

V usage is TRBV7-3 and J usage is TRBJ2-5; TRBD1 might be the D (6 bases). The CDR3 is made up of 13 amino acids. The ends were cut back, 3 bases at V and 7 bases at J, with 12 bases in the middle. Germline values: CDR1 SGHTA, CDR2 FQGTGA. CDR3 residues: CASSFGPGVTQYF. The CDR3 nucleotides read TGTGCCAGCAGCTTCGGACCAGGGGTGACCCAGTACTTC.

About this clone itself: A much larger clone lies a single base off, so this may be a read error. Written as DNA, the CDR3 is TGTGCCAGCAGAACTAGCACAGATACGCAGTATTTT. Its translation: CASRTSTDTQYF. The chain couples TRBV7-9 to TRBJ2-3; the D is unclear. The length of the CDR3 is 12 residues. Germline V gene lookup returns CDR1 SEHNR and CDR2 FQNEAQ (reference sequence). V lost 6 bases and J 0 bases, leaving 4 bases between the germline ends.